This T cell receptor beta chain appears in the sequencing data of a study of early T cells in non-severe SARS-CoV-2 infection. Study-level findings and limits: VDJdb matches were skewed toward anti-spike CD8 T cell responses.

Regarding this clonotype: As yet, its antigen is unknown.

Each single cDNA molecule received a unique molecular identifier. TCRdb itself ran the 5' RACE reads through MiXCR, one entry per CDR3 protein. The sample lists about 83,000 distinct CDR3 sequences, more than 9% occurring once. The sequencing sample was made of whole blood. This clonotype was sampled from an adult who was a healthcare worker with PCR-confirmed SARS-CoV-2 infection or an uninfected control (not recorded which).

CDR3 coding DNA: TGTGCCAGCAGTTACTCGAGACTAGCGACCTCCTACGAGCAGTACTTC. Amino acids: CASSYSRLATSYEQYF. The V and J genes are TRBV6-2 or TRBV6-3 and TRBJ2-7; TRBD2 matches 8 bases. This CDR3 is built from 16 residues. V lost 0 bases and J lost 0; bases outside the gene matches: 4. Germline V gene lookup returns CDR1 MNHEY and CDR2 SVGEGT.